Sequencing of this T cell receptor beta chain was carried out in a study of shared clonotypes between healthy human individuals. For this clone: In the same sample, other DNA sequences code for this CDR3.

Splitting the CD4+ cells yielded a CD45RA+ naive subset and a CD45RA-negative memory subset. Execution of the assay was at deep level. Per the original methods: Junction-only sequences without quality scores were provided by ImmunoSEQ, so filtering was different. Some clones are missing from TCRdb's copy, which holds only in-frame ones; the method was immunoSEQ multiplex PCR. V and J calls and clone size are given by that table; D and trimming were obtained from the DNA. This table has some 2,000,000 clones, roughly 95% appearing once. Trimming removed 6 bases from V and 2 bases from J; junction bases left unmatched: 9. The CDR3 spans 15 residues. CDR1 is KGHSH and CDR2 is LQKENI in the germline V gene.

This TCR came from a man aged 18 to 30 in good health. Source material: naive CD4+ T cells sorted from blood. Subset noted: CD45RA+ positively selected. This rearrangement joins TRBV18 to TRBJ2-7; 8 nucleotides agree with TRBD1. The CDR3 is CASSPPAGGPYEQYF. DNA of the CDR3: TGTGCCAGCTCCCCCCCGGCAGGGGGCCCCTACGAGCAGTACTTC.